This section outlines one T cell receptor beta chain sequence together with its context. This clonotype appeared many times. Its antigen target is currently unknown. Per-base quality was not reported, and no clone a single base away is much larger than it. Ficoll-Paque density gradient centrifugation was the method used to isolate PBMCs. Sequencing used an Illumina NovaSeq 6000. TCRalpha and TCRbeta cDNA libraries were constructed by 5'RACE with constant-segment primers, with sample barcodes and unique molecular identifiers being introduced. Trizol reagent was used to extract RNA from every sample. Library amplification was performed in two PCR steps, and a second sample barcode and Illumina TruSeq adapters were introduced in the second step. Sequencing of libraries was performed on an Illumina NovaSeq with 2 x 150 bp paired-end reads. In the original analysis: The reads were demultiplexed and collapsed into UMI-guided consensus sequences using migec v1.2.7. Using mixcr v2.1.11, the UMI consensuses were aligned to TRA and TRB V and J templates and assembled into clonotypes. A clonotype was counted as expanded or contracted only when both edgeR and NoisET called the clonotype significant, with the noise models trained on biological replicates. For edgeR calls, the thresholds were a false discovery rate-adjusted p below 0.01 and a log2 fold-change of 1. As an exploratory analysis of dynamics, max-normalized trajectories of the 1000 most abundant clonotypes were examined by PCA with hierarchical clustering. Separately sequenced CD4+ and CD8+ repertoires were used to assign the CD4 or CD8 phenotype of responding clones. TCRdb reworked the public reads: Q25 trimming with fastp, MiXCR clone assembly, productive beta chains retained. Records with the same CDR3 protein are collapsed into one entry carrying the most frequent genes and DNA. None of the V and J calls come from the authors' own analysis; TCRdb made them. The sample table shows 530,000 or so distinct CDR3 sequences, and 15% to 20% are seen once. Together, the top ten hold approximately 8.1% of the sample.

This sample stems from a study of T-cell memory formation after mild COVID-19 (dated by TCRdb to 2020 to 2023). Background for the entire study: TCR sequence clusters from the two donors were found to be largely donor specific. The cohort comprised two young, previously healthy adult volunteers, one female and one male. Longitudinal TCRalpha and TCRbeta repertoire sequencing tracked T-cell clones expanding and contracting after mild COVID-19 in a couple of donors.

Overall results and qualifications from the work: The second-wave clones that peaked on day 37 were not confirmed to be SARS-CoV-2 specific. Some responding clones were detected in pre-infection memory, which suggested that pre-existing cross-reactive memory T cells had joined the SARS-CoV-2 response. Contracting CD4+ clones were found mainly in CM and EM memory subsets, while CD8+ clones were enriched in EMRA. From day 15 to 85, contracting clones showed balanced CD4/CD8 phenotypes, whereas a second wave of clones that expanded from day 15 to 37 leaned towards CD4+. Only two mild cases were covered in the study, and larger cohorts including severe cases with pre-infection samples were considered necessary.

V is pared back by 0 bases and J by 6 bases, with 13 bases lying between the germline termini. For CDR1 and CDR2, the germline V gene lists SGHRS and YFSETQ. The CDR3 contains 15 residues, cysteine and phenylalanine counted. Only CDR3 DNA remains: 45 bases, in frame from the first base. This clonotype originated in an adult woman who had mild COVID-19 (a few samples of this study predate the infection). The sample titles of this study are shuffled in the database, so cell type and time point are left out; the donor was told from shared clones. Sequenced material: PBMCs or a T cell subset sorted from them (not recorded which). Rearrangement joined TRBV5-1 to TRBJ2-1; there is no confident call for the D gene. The CDR3 protein sequence reads: CASSLGSRWGNEQFF. The sequenced DNA is TGCGCCAGCAGCTTGGGGTCCCGTTGGGGCAATGAGCAGTTCTTC.